Listed below are T cell receptor beta chains from one sample, sequenced in a study of blood T cells in healthy people across ages. TCRdb ran MiXCR on the 5' RACE reads and lists one entry per CDR3 protein. The table lists 1.8 million or so distinct CDR3 sequences, about 39% of them singletons, with roughly 23% in the top ten. Sequencing was carried out using blood. The receptor set was obtained from a human donor in good health. CDR3s include the opening cysteine and the closing phenylalanine or tryptophan. Size values are once, few and many counts, or a class for expanded clones, and some rows have none.

V gene	J gene	clone size	CDR3 protein
TRBV20-1	TRBJ2-3	few	CSASSSGGTTDTQYF
TRBV7-6	TRBJ2-3	-	CASSLTGPHTDTQYF
TRBV4-3	TRBJ1-4	-	CASSQVPGVEKLFF
TRBV4-2	TRBJ1-4	few	CASSQAGRRGNEKLFF
TRBV29-1	TRBJ1-2	-	CSVEDRSVLRYGYTF
TRBV14	TRBJ1-2	-	CASSQVLGFGGYTF
TRBV3-1	TRBJ2-5	-	CASSQPSIILETQYF
TRBV29-1	TRBJ2-1	many	CSVELPWGTGTGVYNEQFF
TRBV21-1	-	-	CASSKGLERGSEETQYF
TRBV20-1	TRBJ2-1	few	CSATSGGISEQFF
TRBV7-2	TRBJ1-2	-	CASSLSGFQAPRTGYTF
TRBV5-1	TRBJ2-5	-	CASSLGGGRGAQETQYF
TRBV4-3	TRBJ1-5	-	CASSQLYSPRGPQHF
TRBV20-1	TRBJ1-5	-	CSARDLTGGGYNQPQHF
TRBV10-3	TRBJ2-7	few	CAISESRDSSEQYF
TRBV7-2	TRBJ2-2	-	CASRPGTGNTGELFF
TRBV5-4	TRBJ2-5	-	CASSLPGTRGETQYF
TRBV6-2/TRBV6-3	TRBJ2-3	few	CASSYSTGAASTDTQYF
TRBV6-5	TRBJ2-7	few	CASSYGRDSYEQYF
TRBV27	TRBJ1-1	-	CASRTGLSEAFF
TRBV9	TRBJ2-2	once	CASSPDGSNTGELFF
TRBV7-6	TRBJ2-7	few	CASSLADGPYEQYF
TRBV12-3/TRBV12-4	TRBJ1-2	many	CASSPLAGVGGYTF
TRBV20-1	TRBJ2-5	-	CSARDLSSGDQETQYF
TRBV29-1	TRBJ2-3	-	CSVEDEGAPTDTQYF
TRBV6-2/TRBV6-3	TRBJ2-2	-	CASSPRTPGELFF
TRBV7-7	TRBJ2-3	-	CASSLLTTEDTQYF
TRBV28	TRBJ1-2	few	CASSFEGPYGYTF
TRBV7-3	TRBJ1-1	-	CASSLTGTGLMNTEAFF
TRBV7-3	TRBJ2-1	few	CASSLMQGGYNEQFF
TRBV5-6	TRBJ1-5	-	CASSLVLGGRWDFQPQHF
TRBV5-4	TRBJ2-7	-	CASSLAGTGVDEQYF
TRBV10-3	TRBJ2-7	many	CAISEGSYEQYF
TRBV20-1	TRBJ2-1	-	CCARDLQRPQQFF
TRBV24-1	TRBJ1-1	-	CATSKTGRTEAFF
TRBV7-2	TRBJ2-7	many	CASSLLQGVTYEQYF
TRBV30	TRBJ1-5	few	CAWSLGFGQPQHF
TRBV3-1	TRBJ1-2	few	CASSMTASYGYTF
TRBV7-2	TRBJ2-6	-	CASNRGFSGANVRTF
TRBV18	TRBJ1-5	-	CASSPQGRTSNQPQHF
TRBV9	-	few	CASSGGPGTGSYEQYF
TRBV24-1	TRBJ2-1	-	CATSVPRDGNNEQFF
TRBV5-5	TRBJ2-4	few	CASSLSPGAGEQYF
TRBV4-2	TRBJ1-2	few	CASSPGRDRGGYGYTF
TRBV5-1	-	-	CASSSSGQGISSETQYF
TRBV28	TRBJ1-1	few	CASSLTQGSGTEAFF
TRBV12-3/TRBV12-4	TRBJ2-2	few	CASSLVGRGRTGELFF
TRBV24-1	TRBJ2-2	-	CATSDDRQTGELFF
TRBV4-1	TRBJ1-2	few	CASSQVEGQSYGYTF
TRBV10-3	TRBJ1-1	few	CAISELDRREAFF
TRBV12-3/TRBV12-4	TRBJ1-4	-	CASSLGRSREKLFF
TRBV12-3/TRBV12-4	TRBJ1-4	-	CASSLEFREKLFF
TRBV28	-	-	CASSLPDRGHEQYF
TRBV29-1	TRBJ2-3	few	CSVEAPHLKGGTDTQYF
TRBV15	TRBJ2-3	-	CATAGGLADTQYF